The clone carrying this T cell receptor beta chain was counted many times. Its antigen is unknown. The sample is drawn from a study of T cell repertoires in cytomegalovirus infection. Overall study: Shared public TCR beta signatures pointed to both CMV infection and a matching HLA type.

Germline V lookup: CDR1 DFQATT, CDR2 SNEGSKA (reference sequence). V was pared by 3 bases and J by 14 bases, with 15 bases between. The CDR3 contains 11 residues. Findings and caveats of the study: Dominating the ex vivo response were TCR beta clonotypes that were CMV-specific and HLA-C-restricted. The cumulative frequency of public TCR beta families identified carriers of CMV plus the relevant HLA.

TCRdb re-called the reads with MiXCR, one entry per CDR3 protein. The sample lists around 130,000 distinct CDR3 sequences, about 10% occurring once. Material for sequencing was PBMCs. The origin of this receptor is a human donor in good health (CMV status not recorded). Some clones in this sample may be carry-over from other donors' samples. The rearrangement uses TRBV20-1 and TRBJ2-3; D is ambiguous. CDR3 sequence: CSARSGRERYF. Here the CDR3 DNA reads TGCAGTGCTAGGTCGGGTCGTGAGAGGTATTTT.